The entry that follows covers one T cell receptor beta chain sequence. Per the authors' pipeline: Estimation of nucleated cell counts relied on the amplification of reference gene primers. The data were produced by immunoSEQ multiplex PCR, yet TCRdb's version contains in-frame clones alone and is incomplete. The V and J calls and clone size were taken over from that table, and D and trimming were inferred from the DNA. Altogether 250,000 to 300,000 clones are present, roughly nine tenths being singletons, with the ten largest covering approximately 12%. This entry belongs to a study of blood T cell repertoires in COVID-19. Germline CDR1 reads SGHKS; CDR2 reads YYEKEE (reference sequence). J lost 2 bases, V lost 4 bases, and 3 bases had no gene match. The CDR3 runs to 16 residues. Seattle participants joined during active infection and were tracked over time.

This TCR derives from a woman in her 30s with COVID-19, enrolled during active disease. The J gene is TRBJ2-5, the V gene TRBV5-5; 15 nucleotides line up with TRBD2. Sequences were obtained from peripheral blood. Here the CDR3 reads CASSMGLAGGQETQYF. The CDR3, as DNA: TGTGCCAGCAGCATGGGACTAGCGGGGGGACAAGAGACCCAGTACTTC. The variable domain in full, with the rest retrieved from reference TRBV5-5 and TRBJ2-5, is DAGVTQSPTHLIKTRGQQVTLRCSPISGHKSVSWYQQVLGQGPQFIFQYYEKEERGRGNFPDRFSARQFPNYSSELNVNALLLGDSALYLCASSMGLAGGQETQYFGPGTRLLVL.